Listed here are 32 T cell receptor beta chains from one sample, sequenced in a study of shared clonotypes between healthy human individuals. Only CD45RO-negative cells positively selected for CCR7 counted as naive CD8 cells, so terminally differentiated effector memory CD45RA+ cells were excluded. TCRdb's copy holds only in-frame clones and misses some; the assay was immunoSEQ multiplex PCR. The data contain roughly 2.1 million clones, about 93% of them seen just once; the ten biggest clones take up under 2%. Sequencing was done on a sample of naive CD8+ T cells from PBMCs. These receptors all come from a man in his late teens or twenties in good health. Some clones in this sample may be carry-over from other donors' samples.

This clone was recorded only once. The chain combines TRBV10-1 with TRBJ2-7; TRBD1 aligns across 7 bases. The J segment lost 7 bases and the V segment lost 3 bases, leaving 3 bases of the junction unmatched. The length of the CDR3 is 12 residues. Germline CDR1 is WNHNN and CDR2 is SYGVQD (reference sequence). The CDR3 nucleotides are TGCGCCAGCAGTGAAACAGGGGTTGAGCAGTACTTC. As protein: CASSETGVEQYF.

This sequence joins TRBV5-5 and TRBJ2-7; 7 bases are shared with TRBD1. The CDR3 covers 13 residues. With V trimmed by 4 bases and J by 10 bases, 11 bases remained unmatched. From germline, CDR1 is SGHKS and CDR2 YYEKEE (reference sequence). CDR3 loop: CASSDRDRALQYF. CDR3 nucleotide sequence: TGTGCCAGCAGCGACCGGGACAGAGCCCTTCAGTACTTC.

The count of this clone is one. The chain combines TRBV30 with TRBJ2-5; maybe TRBD1 (6 bases). The last part of the DNA fits TRBJ2-7 better; the J call may be wrong. CDR3 length: 14 residues. CDR1 and CDR2 (germline): GTSNPN, SVGIG (reference sequence). The CDR3 nucleotides read TGTGCCTGGATGGCCGGGACATCAAGGGTCGAGCAGTACTTC. This codes for CAWMAGTSRVEQYF.

The CDR3: CSARGISEQFF. The CDR3 coding sequence is TGCAGTGCTAGAGGTATTAGTGAGCAGTTCTTC. The chain links TRBV20-1 to TRBJ2-1; D ambiguous. The CDR3 consists of 11 residues. CDR1 and CDR2 (germline): DFQATT, SNEGSKA (reference sequence). Trimming left V 1 base short and J 9 bases short, with 7 bases between.

The CDR3 loop reads CASSQDLSLRELFF. The CDR3 region has the DNA TGCGCCAGCAGCCAAGATCTCAGTTTACGGGAGCTGTTTTTT. The chain employs TRBV4-3 and TRBJ2-2, with unresolved D. This CDR3 has 14 residues. Trimming stripped 0 bases from V and 9 bases from J, with 11 bases between. The germline gives CDR1 LGHNA, CDR2 YSLEER.

The V and J genes are TRBV28 and TRBJ1-1; D is uncertain. With 3 bases removed from V and 6 bases from J, the gap between germline ends came to 11 bases. CDR1 and CDR2 (germline): MDHEN, SYDVKM. The CDR3 consists of 13 residues. For the CDR3, the DNA is TGTGCCAGCAGTTTCCGGGGTGTCGCTGAAGCTTTCTTT. Its translation is CASSFRGVAEAFF.

The chain recombines TRBV28 with TRBJ1-5; D not certain. Germline values: CDR1 MDHEN, CDR2 SYDVKM. The CDR3 is 15 amino acids. V lost 1 base to trimming and J lost 6 bases, with 13 bases between them. CDR3 residues: CASSLSEVGSQPQHF. For the CDR3, the DNA is TGTGCCAGCAGTTTATCGGAAGTCGGAAGTCAGCCCCAGCATTTT.

Worth noting for this clone: Different DNA sequences within this sample yield the same CDR3. The V gene is TRBV4-3, the J gene TRBJ2-7; TRBD2 aligns across 13 bases. Per the germline V gene, CDR1 is LGHNA and CDR2 is YSLEER. With 1 base clipped from V and 3 bases from J, the junction kept 0 bases outside the gene matches. This CDR3 has 15 residues. The CDR3 here is CASSQGTSGGYEQYF. CDR3 in DNA: TGCGCCAGCAGCCAAGGGACTAGCGGGGGCTACGAGCAGTACTTC.

V is TRBV10-3 and J is TRBJ2-1; 13 positions match TRBD2. V shed 3 bases and J 2 bases; nucleotides not matched to a gene: 1. The CDR3 consists of 16 residues. CDR1 is ENHRY, CDR2 SYGVKD, per germline. The CDR3 nucleotides are TGTGCCATCAGTGATGGACTAGCGGGAGCCTACAATGAGCAGTTCTTC. Its protein product is CAISDGLAGAYNEQFF.

The chain employs TRBV28 and TRBJ1-2, with D possibly being TRBD1 (6 bases). The ends were cut back, 5 bases at V and 4 bases at J, with 20 bases in the middle. This CDR3 is built from 16 residues. Per the germline V gene, CDR1 is MDHEN and CDR2 is SYDVKM. CDR3 DNA: TGTGCCAGCAGTCTCCATCGGGGGGGCGCCCCCTATGGCTACACCTTC. It encodes CASSLHRGGAPYGYTF.

The rearrangement uses TRBV28 and TRBJ2-1, with 10 bases fitting TRBD2. V lost 10 bases, J lost 8 bases, and 17 bases stayed unmatched. CDR1 MDHEN and CDR2 SYDVKM come from the germline V gene. The CDR3 consists of 16 residues. The CDR3 DNA follows: TGTGCCACCAGCGGGAGGGGCCGGTCGGGAACGGATGAGCAGTTCTTC. Its translation: CATSGRGRSGTDEQFF.

This sequence joins TRBV9 and TRBJ2-7; 9 nucleotides align to TRBD2. The CDR3 extends over 16 amino acids. Germline V gives CDR1 SGDLS, CDR2 YYNGEE. J was trimmed by 1 base and V by 0 bases; bases with no gene match: 5. The chain's CDR3 is CASSVGSLAGSYEQYF. CDR3 DNA: TGTGCCAGCAGCGTAGGGTCCCTAGCGGGGTCCTACGAGCAGTACTTC.

The chain combines TRBV5-4 with TRBJ1-3; the D is unclear. Trimming cost V 0 bases and J 4 bases, with 8 bases left between them. This CDR3 is 14 amino acids long. The germline CDR1 and CDR2 sequences are SGHNT and YYREEE (reference sequence). For the CDR3, the DNA is TGTGCCAGCAGCTTGGACCGGTCCGGAAACACCATATATTTT. Translation gives CASSLDRSGNTIYF.

This clone was counted a single time. The V and J genes are TRBV30 and TRBJ2-6; 8 positions agree with TRBD1. The CDR3 has 19 residues. With V trimmed by 4 bases and J by 0 bases, 14 bases remained unmatched. Per the germline V gene, CDR1 is GTSNPN and CDR2 is SVGIG (reference sequence). CDR3 coding DNA: TGTGCCTGGAACTTATTGTTGGACAGGGCTAGCTCTGGGGCCAACGTCCTGACTTTC. Its translation is CAWNLLLDRASSGANVLTF.

Remarks on this clone: Other DNA sequences in this specimen translate into the identical CDR3. This chain uses TRBV7-3 with TRBJ2-2; the D is unclear. Trimming shortened V by 5 bases and J by 3 bases, and 4 bases separated the two germline ends. CDR1 SGHTA and CDR2 FQGTGA come from the germline V gene. The CDR3 consists of 12 residues. In DNA form, the CDR3 reads TGTGCCAGCAGCCCGGACACCGGGGAGCTGTTTTTT. Encoded protein: CASSPDTGELFF.

Regarding this clone: Other DNA sequences in this sample translate to the same CDR3. V gene TRBV27 combines with J gene TRBJ2-7; D not resolved. CDR1 and CDR2 (germline): MNHEY, SMNVEV (reference sequence). The V end was cut by 2 bases, the J end by 0 bases, with 8 bases between. CDR3 size: 14 residues. The chain's CDR3 is CASSLRVSSYEQYF. The CDR3 nucleotides are TGTGCCAGCAGTTTACGGGTGAGCTCCTACGAGCAGTACTTC.

This sequence joins TRBV7-2 and TRBJ2-1; the match to TRBD2 covers 12 bases. The trim removed 1 base at V and 8 bases at J, leaving 9 bases unmatched. The germline V gene encodes CDR1 SGHTA and CDR2 FQGNSA. The CDR3 runs 17 residues. The CDR3 bases are TGTGCCAGCAGCTTAGGGGCGTCTAGCGGGAGGGTGTATGAGCAGTTCTTC. This translates into CASSLGASSGRVYEQFF.

The chain employs TRBV4-3 and TRBJ2-2; D is perhaps TRBD1 (6 bases). The CDR3 covers 18 residues. Trimming took off 4 bases at V and 1 base at J, with 19 bases between the two ends. Per the germline V gene, CDR1 is LGHNA and CDR2 is YSLEER. The CDR3 region is CASSPGPAGTQNTGELFF. The CDR3 region has the DNA TGCGCCAGCAGCCCAGGTCCCGCCGGGACACAGAACACCGGGGAGCTGTTTTTT.

The chain employs TRBV5-6 and TRBJ2-3; 9 bases are shared with TRBD1. Germline-derived CDR1 and CDR2 are SGHDT and YYEEEE. This CDR3 spans 16 amino acids. Trimming took 4 bases from V and 0 from J; bases not matched to a gene: 6. The DNA of the CDR3 is TGTGCCAGCAGCGGGACAGGGAACACTAGCACAGATACGCAGTATTTT. Translated: CASSGTGNTSTDTQYF.

Remarks on this clone: The same CDR3 is also encoded by other DNA sequences in this sample. V and J are TRBV29-1 and TRBJ2-1; D not certain. The CDR3 runs to 11 residues. Trimming stripped 6 bases from V and 2 bases from J, with 5 bases between. The germline CDR1 and CDR2 sequences are SQVTM and ANQGSEA. The CDR3 reads CSVGAYNEQFF. The CDR3 region has the DNA TGCAGCGTGGGTGCCTACAATGAGCAGTTCTTC.

Remarks on this clone: At one boundary the junction diverges from the germline segment, which might be a read error. The rearrangement uses TRBV2 and TRBJ1-5; D is unresolved. Looked up from germline, CDR1 is SNHLY and CDR2 is FYNNEI. This CDR3 spans 14 amino acids. The CDR3 DNA reads TGTGCCAGCAGCGAAGGACGGCGCGGCCAGCCCCAGCATTTT. Its translation: CASSEGRRGQPQHF.

This clone was observed once. V usage is TRBV5-1 and J usage is TRBJ1-1, with a tentative D call TRBD1 (5 bases). V dropped 4 bases and J dropped 3 bases, with 10 bases sitting between them. Germline-derived CDR1 and CDR2 are SGHRS and YFSETQ. This CDR3 spans 13 amino acids. The chain's CDR3 is CASSGGRYTEAFF. The CDR3 nucleotides are TGCGCCAGCAGCGGGGGACGGTACACTGAAGCTTTCTTT.

The chain links TRBV5-1 to TRBJ2-7; 7 nucleotides align to TRBD1. The CDR3 length is 14 residues. V lost 4 bases to trimming and J lost 7 bases; unmatched junction nucleotides: 11. Germline CDR1 reads SGHRS; CDR2 reads YFSETQ. CDR3 protein: CASSPDRAVLEQYF. Written as DNA, the CDR3 is TGCGCCAGCAGCCCAGACAGGGCTGTACTTGAGCAGTACTTC.

The genes are TRBV30 and TRBJ2-1, with D hard to call. The CDR3 has 13 amino acids. V lost 2 bases, J lost 8 bases, and 13 bases lay in between. Per germline, CDR1 GTSNPN and CDR2 SVGIG (reference sequence). The CDR3 sequence is CAWSYRLRYEQFF. Written as DNA, the CDR3 is TGTGCCTGGAGTTACCGCCTCCGCTATGAGCAGTTCTTC.

J is TRBJ2-7 and V is TRBV11-1; D could derive from TRBD1 or TRBD2 (5 bases each). The CDR3 length is 14 residues. The germline V gene has CDR1 SGHAT and CDR2 FQDESV (reference sequence). V lost 3 bases and J 3 bases, leaving 12 bases between the germline ends. CDR3 loop: CASSFGGEGYEQYF. The CDR3 DNA sequence: TGTGCCAGCAGCTTTGGGGGAGAGGGCTACGAGCAGTACTTC.

The V gene is TRBV5-4, the J gene TRBJ2-7; the D is unclear. The CDR3 contains 14 residues. CDR1 is SGHNT, CDR2 YYREEE, per germline (reference sequence). V gave up 0 bases and J gave up 2 bases, with 9 bases separating them. CDR3 sequence: CASSLGAVAYEQYF. For the CDR3, the DNA is TGTGCCAGCAGCTTGGGGGCGGTGGCCTACGAGCAGTACTTC.

This chain joins TRBV29-1 and TRBJ1-2; the match to TRBD1 covers 10 bases. The ends lost 7 bases at V and 5 bases at J; junction bases unmatched: 7. The CDR3 extends over 13 amino acids. The germline V gene has CDR1 SQVTM and CDR2 ANQGSEA. The CDR3: CSARGTGEYGYTF. CDR3 DNA: TGCAGCGCCAGGGGGACAGGGGAGTATGGCTACACCTTC.

There are a few counts of this clone. The chain has TRBV7-6 and TRBJ1-1; D remains unclear. Germline values: CDR1 SGHVS, CDR2 FNYEAQ. This CDR3 has 13 residues. V was clipped by 5 bases and J by 4 bases, with 11 bases between them. The CDR3 sequence is CASSPGPGTEAFF. The CDR3 nucleotides are TGTGCCAGCAGCCCCGGGCCGGGCACTGAAGCTTTCTTT.

This rearrangement joins TRBV7-9 to TRBJ2-1; no firm D call. Trimming cost V 5 bases and J 0 bases, with 14 bases left between them. The CDR3 extends over 16 amino acids. CDR1 and CDR2 from the germline V gene are SEHNR and FQNEAQ (reference sequence). CDR3 residues: CASSPMGSPSYNEQFF. The CDR3 region has the DNA TGTGCCAGCAGCCCCATGGGCAGCCCCTCCTACAATGAGCAGTTCTTC.

The chain couples TRBV29-1 to TRBJ2-7; unclear D gene. The CDR3 totals 12 residues. Germline CDR1 is SQVTM and CDR2 is ANQGSEA. V shed 4 bases and J shed 0 bases, with 7 bases lying between them. CDR3 sequence (DNA): TGCAGCGTTGTACATAGCTCCTACGAGCAGTACTTC. Translated: CSVVHSSYEQYF.

The chain couples TRBV6-6 to TRBJ2-5, with D tentatively TRBD1 or TRBD2 (5 bases each). The tail of the sequence fits TRBJ2-7 better, so the J call may be wrong. Germline V lookup: CDR1 MNHNY, CDR2 SVGAGI (reference sequence). There are 14 residues in the CDR3. The CDR3 region is CASSTGRTFYEQYF. CDR3 in DNA: TGTGCCAGCAGCACGGGGCGGACATTCTACGAGCAGTACTTC.

This rearrangement joins TRBV2 to TRBJ2-1; D is tentatively TRBD1 or TRBD2 (5 bases each). The CDR3 covers 16 residues. Trimming shortened V by 5 bases and J by 2 bases, and 16 bases separated the two germline ends. The germline CDR1 and CDR2 sequences are SNHLY and FYNNEI. CDR3 sequence: CASSTGTRITYNEQFF. The CDR3 DNA sequence: TGTGCCAGCAGTACCGGGACCCGAATTACCTACAATGAGCAGTTCTTC. The variable domain in full, completed from reference TRBV2 and TRBJ2-1, reads EPEVTQTPSHQVTQMGQEVILRCVPISNHLYFYWYRQILGQKVEFLVSFYNNEISEKSEIFDDQFSVERPDGSNFTLKIRSTKLEDSAMYFCASSTGTRITYNEQFFGPGTRLTVL.